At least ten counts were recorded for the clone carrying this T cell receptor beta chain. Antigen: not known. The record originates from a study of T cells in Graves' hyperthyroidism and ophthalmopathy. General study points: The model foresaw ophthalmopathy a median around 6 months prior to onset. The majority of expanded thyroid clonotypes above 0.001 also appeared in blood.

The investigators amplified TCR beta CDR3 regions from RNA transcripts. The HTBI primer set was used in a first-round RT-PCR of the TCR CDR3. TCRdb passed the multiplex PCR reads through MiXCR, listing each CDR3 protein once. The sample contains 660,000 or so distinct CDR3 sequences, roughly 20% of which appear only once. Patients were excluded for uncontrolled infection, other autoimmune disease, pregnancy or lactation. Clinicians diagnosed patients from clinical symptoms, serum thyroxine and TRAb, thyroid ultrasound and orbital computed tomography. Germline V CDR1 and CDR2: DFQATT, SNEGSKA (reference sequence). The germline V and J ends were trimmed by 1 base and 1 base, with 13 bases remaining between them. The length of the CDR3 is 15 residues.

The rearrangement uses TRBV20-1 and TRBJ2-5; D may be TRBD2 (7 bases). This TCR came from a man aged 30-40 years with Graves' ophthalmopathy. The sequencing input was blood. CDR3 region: CSARARGGLQETQYF. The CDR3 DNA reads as TGCAGTGCTAGAGCGAGGGGGGGCCTCCAAGAGACCCAGTACTTC.